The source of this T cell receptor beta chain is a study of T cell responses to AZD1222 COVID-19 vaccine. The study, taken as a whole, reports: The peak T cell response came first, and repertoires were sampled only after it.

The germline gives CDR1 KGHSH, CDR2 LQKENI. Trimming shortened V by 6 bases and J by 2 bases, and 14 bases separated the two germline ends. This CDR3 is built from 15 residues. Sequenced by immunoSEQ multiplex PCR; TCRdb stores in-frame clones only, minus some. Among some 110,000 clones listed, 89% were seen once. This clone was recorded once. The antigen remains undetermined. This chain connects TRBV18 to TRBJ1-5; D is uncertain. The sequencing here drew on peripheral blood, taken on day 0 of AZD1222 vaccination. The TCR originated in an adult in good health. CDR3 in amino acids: CASSPGVTGNQPQHF. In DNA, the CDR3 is TGTGCCAGCTCCCCTGGGGTGACGGGCAATCAGCCCCAGCATTTT.